This T cell receptor (beta chain) comes out of a study of beta chain features in type 1 diabetes (dated by TCRdb to the late 2010s). Background for the entire study: Patients and healthy donors did not differ in mean age, gender distribution, total cell number or subset yield. Regulatory and stem cell-like memory subsets were obtained from only 8 patients and roughly 8 healthy donors, while naive and central memory subsets were obtained from all 30 or so donors. Across all samples, 107,917,701 sorted cells were examined, and cell number per subset correlated strongly with RNA yield. In the study, recently diagnosed type 1 diabetes patients and matched healthy donors were compared on the TCRB repertoires of their sorted circulating CD4+ T cell subsets. General conclusions and limits of the study: Shorter templates might be favored by PCR, yet because patient and control samples were amplified and corrected together, any such skew would affect both groups equally. Type 1 diabetes patients showed a moderate but significant shortening of TCRB CDR3 length in all four CD4+ subsets. Only small numbers of individuals were included in the HLA sub-analyses, which left unresolved whether HLA type had any influence on TCRB rearrangement. Because cDNA was sequenced instead of genomic DNA, highly expressing activated cells could be over-represented, though the groups showed no difference in activation or CD3 levels. At VDJ recombination sites, patients with type 1 diabetes made fewer insertions and deleted more nucleotides, a pattern implying thymic rearrangement abnormalities. The naive, central memory and regulatory TCRB repertoires appeared to resemble one another more closely among patients than among healthy donors.

From cysteine to phenylalanine, the CDR3 is 15 amino acids long. Only the CDR3 part of the read is kept: 45 bases, read in frame from the first base. Trimmed from V: 6 bases; trimmed from J: 8 bases; junction bases lacking a gene match: 11. The germline V gene (reference sequence) provides CDR1 MNHEY and CDR2 SMNVEV. The entire amount of isolated RNA was reverse transcribed using the High Capacity cDNA Reverse Transcription Kit, so the sequenced TCRB transcripts were expressed ones. Deep immunoSEQ sequencing was performed on naive, central memory and regulatory T cell samples, with an average of about 3.6 million total reads per sample. Sorted cells were lysed in RLT buffer, and RNA was extracted using DNase-treated RNeasy Micro or Mini kits according to cell number. Each cell subset was processed on its own to prevent cross-contamination, while patient and healthy donor samples were processed together. TCRB sequences were amplified from cDNA with the immunoSEQ multiplex PCR, producing 87-bp fragments spanning the CDR3 region. Amplicons were sequenced on the Illumina HiSeq platform. The source study handled its data this way. Synthetic template baselines were used to correct PCR bias computationally, reads within Hamming distance 2 were collapsed, and singletons that could not be merged were discarded. By aligning reads against IMGT, V, D and J genes, CDR3 length, and insertions or deletions at six rearrangement sites were assigned. Within each subset, clonotype counts were normalized to the number of sorted cells before true diversity and Gini coefficients were calculated with the tcR R package. Repertoire sharing was quantified using the overlap coefficient calculated on TCRB nucleotide sequences. Entries here come from immuneACCESS through TCRdb and include only in-frame sequences with V and J called. Some clones fail to appear in such tables; in the studies checked, an unresolved V gene covers under half of the shortfall, and the cause of the remainder is unknown. V and J calls and clone size come straight from that table; D and trimming were deduced from the DNA. Present in this sample are 100,000 to 150,000 clones, roughly 15% of which were seen just once. Approximately 2.3% of the sample lies in the top ten.

A single peripheral blood draw of around 120 mL on average was collected from each donor into heparinised tubes. A BD FACSAria II was used to sort naive, central memory, regulatory and stem cell-like memory CD4+ T cells with a panel that included CD45RO, CCR7, CD25, CD127, CD95 and CD27. Purity was above 95% for every sorted population. PBMCs were separated immediately by Lymphoprep density gradient centrifugation and were stained directly, without being cultured. So that batch effects would be minimized, each experiment stained and sorted samples in pairs, pairing one healthy donor with one patient. In this sample, this clone turned up a few times. No cognate antigen has been identified for it. No much larger clonotype is one base removed from it; base qualities were not supplied.

The V gene is TRBV27 and the J gene is TRBJ2-1; 9 bases in the middle match TRBD1. The sample was central memory CD4+ T cells from blood. This TCR was recovered from a man aged 30 to 39 with type 1 diabetes. The CDR3 region has the sequence CASSPMGQGRYEQFF. At the DNA level, the sequence is TGTGCCAGCAGCCCCATGGGACAGGGAAGGTATGAGCAGTTCTTC.